The 11 T cell receptor beta chains reported below all come from one sample, sequenced in a study of shared clonotypes between healthy human individuals. Generated by immunoSEQ multiplex PCR, the TCRdb table keeps only in-frame clones and is missing some. This table holds about 380,000 clones, roughly 96% found once. Sequenced material: memory CD8+ T cells sorted from blood. This sample's subset: CD45RO+ cells pooled with CCR7-negative TemRA cells. These receptors were collected from a man in his thirties or forties in good health.

The chain has TRBV27 and TRBJ2-7, with D perhaps given as TRBD1 or TRBD2 (6 bases each). Germline V gene sequence: CDR1 MNHEY, CDR2 SMNVEV (reference sequence). This CDR3 is built from 14 residues. Trimming removed 7 bases from V and 1 base from J, with 14 bases in between. The CDR3 sequence: CASKGGFASYEQYF. CDR3 nucleotides: TGTGCCAGCAAAGGGGGGTTCGCTTCCTACGAGCAGTACTTC.

The J gene is TRBJ2-7, the V gene TRBV7-8; TRBD1 or TRBD2 may be the D gene (5 bases each). The CDR3 contains 16 residues. Germline V lookup: CDR1 SGHVS, CDR2 FQNEAQ. V gave up 1 base and J gave up 4 bases, with 17 bases separating them. CDR3 region: CASSLVPRGGPYEQYF. The CDR3, as DNA: TGTGCCAGCAGCTTAGTTCCCCGGGGCGGGCCGTACGAGCAGTACTTC.

CDR3 bases: TGTGCCAGCAGTTACTCGGGCCCCCGCTCCTACAATGAGCAGTTCTTC. Translation gives CASSYSGPRSYNEQFF. The chain couples TRBV6-8 to TRBJ2-1; no clear D gene. The CDR3 loop spans 16 amino acids. CDR1 and CDR2 (germline): MNHGY, SAAAGT. V was clipped by 0 bases and J by 0 bases, with 9 bases between them.

The rearrangement joins TRBV7-9 to TRBJ1-6; possible D gene TRBD1, 5 bases. Germline CDR1 reads SEHNR; CDR2 reads FQNEAQ (reference sequence). CDR3 length: 14 residues. Deletions cut 1 base from V and 7 bases from J, with 8 bases between. CDR3 loop: CASSLVGGNSPLHF. CDR3 coding DNA: TGTGCCAGCAGCTTAGTGGGGGGGAATTCACCCCTCCACTTT.

The CDR3: CASTPGTRTGELFF. CDR3 coding DNA: TGTGCCAGCACCCCCGGGACGAGGACCGGGGAGCTGTTTTTT. The chain links TRBV2 to TRBJ2-2; D tentatively fits TRBD1 or TRBD2 (5 bases each). This CDR3 is 14 amino acids long. V lost 7 bases and J 5 bases, leaving 14 bases between the germline ends. CDR1 and CDR2 from the germline V gene are SNHLY and FYNNEI.

The V call is TRBV21-1, the J call TRBJ2-7; the D call TRBD1 from the table was never checked on the DNA. TRBV21-1 is classified as a pseudogene. This CDR3 spans 18 amino acids. CDR3 loop: CASSKGEWTGTGPDEQYF. CDR3 DNA: TGTGCCAGCAGCAAAGGGGAGTGGACCGGGACAGGCCCGGATGAGCAGTACTTC.

J is TRBJ1-2 and V is TRBV10-3; possible D gene TRBD1, 6 bases. The V and J ends lost 6 bases and 5 bases respectively, with 22 bases between them. CDR1 and CDR2 from the germline V gene are ENHRY and SYGVKD. The CDR3 runs 16 residues. For the CDR3, the DNA is TGTGCCATCAGATATACATCAGGGGCGACTCCTTATGGCTACACCTTC. Amino acids: CAIRYTSGATPYGYTF.

The V gene is TRBV28, the J gene TRBJ1-2; no clear D. The CDR3 spans 16 residues. Germline V lookup: CDR1 MDHEN, CDR2 SYDVKM. V lost 6 bases to trimming and J lost 6 bases, with 23 bases between them. The CDR3 DNA follows: TGTGCCAGCAGCCGTAAGGACCGCGTTCGAATCGATGGCTACACCTTC. It specifies CASSRKDRVRIDGYTF.

The genes are TRBV7-3 and TRBJ2-7; 11 bases line up with TRBD1. The V segment lost 4 bases and the J segment 4 bases; nucleotides outside the gene matches: 0. This CDR3 is 13 amino acids long. Germline V CDR1 and CDR2: SGHTA, FQGTGA. The CDR3 DNA is TGTGCCAGCAGCTGGGACAGGGGGTACGAGCAGTACTTC. Protein product: CASSWDRGYEQYF.

This sequence joins TRBV5-4 and TRBJ1-2, with TRBD1 as a possible D gene (5 bases). Germline V gene lookup returns CDR1 SGHNT and CDR2 YYREEE (reference sequence). Trimming left V 0 bases short and J 3 bases short, with 6 bases between. The CDR3 consists of 13 residues. CDR3 protein: CASSLVGDYGYTF. CDR3 bases: TGTGCCAGCAGCTTGGTAGGGGACTATGGCTACACCTTC.

This chain's CDR3 is CASSLRGVGNQPQHF. The CDR3 DNA follows: TGTGCCAGCAGTTTAAGGGGAGTCGGGAATCAGCCCCAGCATTTT. This chain connects TRBV28 to TRBJ1-5; the D gene is possibly TRBD1 (5 bases). The CDR3 is made up of 15 amino acids. V dropped 2 bases and J dropped 4 bases, with 12 bases sitting between them. CDR1 and CDR2 (germline): MDHEN, SYDVKM.